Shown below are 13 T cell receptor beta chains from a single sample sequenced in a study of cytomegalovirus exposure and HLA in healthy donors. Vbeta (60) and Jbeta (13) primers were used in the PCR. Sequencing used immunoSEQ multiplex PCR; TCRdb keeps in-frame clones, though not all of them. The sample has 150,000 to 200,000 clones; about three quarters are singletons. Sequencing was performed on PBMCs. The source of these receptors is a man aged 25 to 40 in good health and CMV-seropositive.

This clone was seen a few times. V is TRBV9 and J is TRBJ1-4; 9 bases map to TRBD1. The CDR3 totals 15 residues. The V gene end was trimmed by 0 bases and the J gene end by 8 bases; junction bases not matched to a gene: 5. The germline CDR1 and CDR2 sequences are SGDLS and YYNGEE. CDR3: CASSVGGQGIEKLFF. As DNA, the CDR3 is TGTGCCAGCAGCGTAGGGGGACAGGGAATCGAAAAACTGTTTTTT.

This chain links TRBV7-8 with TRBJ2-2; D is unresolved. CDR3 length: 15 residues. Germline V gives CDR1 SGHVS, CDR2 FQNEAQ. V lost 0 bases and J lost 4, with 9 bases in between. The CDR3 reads CASSLAQLGTGELFF. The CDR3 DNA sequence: TGTGCCAGCAGCTTAGCCCAGCTAGGCACCGGGGAGCTGTTTTTT.

The CDR3 loop reads CASSRNGQWDYGYTF. CDR3 coding DNA: TGTGCCAGCAGCAGAAACGGACAGTGGGACTATGGCTACACCTTC. The chain uses TRBV5-8 and TRBJ1-2, with a possible D match to TRBD1 (6 bases). The V gene's germline CDR1 is SGHTS and CDR2 YDEGEE. Trimming took 4 bases from V and 3 from J, leaving 16 bases between them. CDR3 length equals 15 residues.

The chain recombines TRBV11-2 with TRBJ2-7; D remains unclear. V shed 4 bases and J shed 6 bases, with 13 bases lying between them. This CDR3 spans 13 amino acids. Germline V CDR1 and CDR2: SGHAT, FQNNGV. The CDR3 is CASSSQSIFEQYF. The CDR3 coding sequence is TGTGCCAGCAGCTCCCAGTCAATCTTCGAGCAGTACTTC.

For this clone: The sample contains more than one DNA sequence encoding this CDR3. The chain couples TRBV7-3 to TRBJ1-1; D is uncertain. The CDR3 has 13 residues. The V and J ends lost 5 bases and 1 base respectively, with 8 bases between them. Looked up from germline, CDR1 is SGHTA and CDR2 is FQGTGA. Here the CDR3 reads CASSATGNTEAFF. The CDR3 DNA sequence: TGTGCCAGCAGCGCGACGGGGAACACTGAAGCTTTCTTT.

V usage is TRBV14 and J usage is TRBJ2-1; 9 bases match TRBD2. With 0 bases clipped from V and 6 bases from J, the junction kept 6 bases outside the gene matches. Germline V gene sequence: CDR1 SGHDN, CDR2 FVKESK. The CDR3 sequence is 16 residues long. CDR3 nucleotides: TGTGCCAGCAGCCAAGAGGCGGGAGGGCCTTTCAATGAGCAGTTCTTC. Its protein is CASSQEAGGPFNEQFF.

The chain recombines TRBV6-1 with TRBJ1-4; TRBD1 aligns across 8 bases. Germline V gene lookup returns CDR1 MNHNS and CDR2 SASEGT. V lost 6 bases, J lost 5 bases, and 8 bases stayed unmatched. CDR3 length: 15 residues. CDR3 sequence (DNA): TGTGCCAGCAGAACCGGACAGGGAATAAATGAAAAACTGTTTTTT. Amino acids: CASRTGQGINEKLFF.

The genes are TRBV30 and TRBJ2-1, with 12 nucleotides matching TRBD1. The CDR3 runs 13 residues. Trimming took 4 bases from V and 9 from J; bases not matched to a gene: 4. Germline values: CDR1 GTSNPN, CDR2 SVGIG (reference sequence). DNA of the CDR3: TGTGCCTGGACGGGACAGGGGGCTGGTGAGCAGTTCTTC. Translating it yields CAWTGQGAGEQFF.

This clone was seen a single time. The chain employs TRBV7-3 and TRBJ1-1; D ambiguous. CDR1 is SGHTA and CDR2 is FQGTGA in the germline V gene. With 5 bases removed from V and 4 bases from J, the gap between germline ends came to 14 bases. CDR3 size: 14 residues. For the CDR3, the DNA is TGTGCCAGCAGCCCCCGGGTTCGGGGCACTGAAGCTTTCTTT. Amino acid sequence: CASSPRVRGTEAFF.

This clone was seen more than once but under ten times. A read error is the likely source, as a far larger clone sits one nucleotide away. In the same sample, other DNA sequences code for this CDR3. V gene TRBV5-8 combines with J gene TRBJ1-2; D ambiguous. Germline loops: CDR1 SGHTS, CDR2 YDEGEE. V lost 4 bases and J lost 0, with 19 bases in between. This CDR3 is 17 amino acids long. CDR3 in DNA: TGTGCCAGCAGCCAATTACCCTTCACAGAAGCTAACTATGGCTACACCTTC. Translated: CASSQLPFTEANYGYTF.

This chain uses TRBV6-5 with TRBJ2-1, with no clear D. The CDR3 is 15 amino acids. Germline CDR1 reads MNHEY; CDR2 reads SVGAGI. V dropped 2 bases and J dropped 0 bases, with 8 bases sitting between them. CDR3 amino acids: CASSYVSGSYNEQFF. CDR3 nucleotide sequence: TGTGCCAGCAGTTACGTATCGGGCTCCTACAATGAGCAGTTCTTC.

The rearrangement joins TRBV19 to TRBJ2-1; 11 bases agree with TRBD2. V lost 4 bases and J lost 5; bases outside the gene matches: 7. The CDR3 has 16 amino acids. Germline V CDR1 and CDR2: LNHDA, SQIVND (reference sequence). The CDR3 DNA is TGTGCCAGTAGTAAACCCGGGACTAGCGGTAACAATGAGCAGTTCTTC. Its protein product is CASSKPGTSGNNEQFF.

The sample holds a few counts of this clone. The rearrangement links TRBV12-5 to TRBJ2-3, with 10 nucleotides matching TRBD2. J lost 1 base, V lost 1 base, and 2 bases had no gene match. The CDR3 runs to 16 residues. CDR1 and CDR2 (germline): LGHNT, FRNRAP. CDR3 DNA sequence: TGTGCTAGTGGTTTGGGTCTAGCGGGAGGCACAGATACGCAGTATTTT. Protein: CASGLGLAGGTDTQYF.